The present entry profiles one T cell receptor (beta chain) with its context. Its antigen is undetermined. Trimming left V 2 bases short and J 2 bases short, with 8 bases between. The germline V gene has CDR1 SGHRS and CDR2 YFSETQ. The CDR3 runs to 15 residues. This sample was taken from a study of CD8+ T cells in alopecia areata. Points from the study as a whole: Researchers report lesional scalp, most notably alopecia totalis/universalis, outstripped normal scalp in clonality. Patients showed less clear TCR sequence sharing than mice, possibly partly because of HLA diversity. Sequences from scalp samples also cover resident alphabeta T cells of normal skin.

Sequencing templates came from extracted RNA that was reverse transcribed into cDNA. Here immunoSEQ multiplex PCR was the method, and the copy in TCRdb shows in-frame clones only, minus some. Of some 100,000 clones listed, around 61% were seen once; the top ten hold 2.8%. The TCR sequence derives from a human donor in good health. Sequenced sample: CD4+ T cells sorted from blood. This chain connects TRBV5-1 to TRBJ1-6; D unresolved. The CDR3: CASSFAETYNSPLHF. DNA of the CDR3: TGCGCCAGCAGCTTTGCGGAGACCTATAATTCACCCCTCCACTTT.